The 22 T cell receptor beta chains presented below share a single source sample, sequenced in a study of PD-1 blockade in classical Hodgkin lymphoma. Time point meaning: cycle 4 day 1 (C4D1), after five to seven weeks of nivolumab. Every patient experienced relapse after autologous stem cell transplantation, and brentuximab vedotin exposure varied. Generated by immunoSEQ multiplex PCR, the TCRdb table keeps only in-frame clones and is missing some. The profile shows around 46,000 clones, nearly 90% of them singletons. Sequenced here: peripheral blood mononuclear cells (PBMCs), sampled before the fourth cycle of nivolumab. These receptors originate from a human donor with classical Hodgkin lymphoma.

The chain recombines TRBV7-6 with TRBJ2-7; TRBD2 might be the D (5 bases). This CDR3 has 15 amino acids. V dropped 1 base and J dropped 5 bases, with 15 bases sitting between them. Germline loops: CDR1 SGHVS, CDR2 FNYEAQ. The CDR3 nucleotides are TGTGCCAGCAGCTTAGAGAAGGGAGATGGGCACGAGCAGTACTTC. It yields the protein CASSLEKGDGHEQYF.

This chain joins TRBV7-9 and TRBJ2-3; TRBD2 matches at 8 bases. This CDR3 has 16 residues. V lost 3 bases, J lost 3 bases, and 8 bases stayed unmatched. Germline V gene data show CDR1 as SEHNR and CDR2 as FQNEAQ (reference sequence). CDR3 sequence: CASSFVAGPSTDTQYF. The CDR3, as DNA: TGTGCCAGCAGCTTCGTAGCGGGACCCTCAACAGATACGCAGTATTTT.

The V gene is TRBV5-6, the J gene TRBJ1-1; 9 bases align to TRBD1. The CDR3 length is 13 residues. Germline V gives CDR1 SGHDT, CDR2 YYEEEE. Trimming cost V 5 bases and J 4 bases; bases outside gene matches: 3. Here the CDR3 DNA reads TGTGCCAGCAGGCGACAGGGGGGCACTGAAGCTTTCTTT. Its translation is CASRRQGGTEAFF.

The CDR3 sequence is CASSLFSGANVLTF. The CDR3 bases are TGTGCCAGCAGTTTGTTTTCTGGGGCCAACGTCCTGACTTTC. The rearrangement links TRBV7-3 to TRBJ2-6; D not resolved. The CDR3 has 14 amino acids. Trimming stripped 6 bases from V and 1 base from J, with 7 bases between. Germline assignment: CDR1 SGHTA and CDR2 FQGTGA.

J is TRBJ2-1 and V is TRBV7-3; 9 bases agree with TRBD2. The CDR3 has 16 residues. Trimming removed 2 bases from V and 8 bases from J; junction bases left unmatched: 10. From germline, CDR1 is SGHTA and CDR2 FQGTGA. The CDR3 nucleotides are TGTGCCAGCAGCTTACGGCCTAGCGGGAACGAGGATGAGCAGTTCTTC. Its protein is CASSLRPSGNEDEQFF.

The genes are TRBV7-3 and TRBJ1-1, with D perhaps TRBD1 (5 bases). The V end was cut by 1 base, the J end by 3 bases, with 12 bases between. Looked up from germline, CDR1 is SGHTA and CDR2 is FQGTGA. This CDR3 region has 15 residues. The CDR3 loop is CASSLKGKGYTEAFF. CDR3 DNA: TGTGCCAGCAGCTTAAAAGGGAAGGGGTACACTGAAGCTTTCTTT.

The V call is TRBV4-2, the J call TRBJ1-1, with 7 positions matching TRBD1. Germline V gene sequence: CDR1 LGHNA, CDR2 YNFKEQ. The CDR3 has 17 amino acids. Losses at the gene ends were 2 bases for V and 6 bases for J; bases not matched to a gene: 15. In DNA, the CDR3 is TGTGCCAGCAGCCAACCAAATGACAGGGCGGCGGGCTCTGAAGCTTTCTTT. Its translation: CASSQPNDRAAGSEAFF.

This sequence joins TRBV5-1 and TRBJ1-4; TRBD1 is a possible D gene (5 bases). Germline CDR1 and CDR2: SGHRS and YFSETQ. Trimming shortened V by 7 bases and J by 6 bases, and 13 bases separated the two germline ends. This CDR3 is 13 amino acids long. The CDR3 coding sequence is TGCGCCAGCGGACGGGACCGACATGAAAAACTGTTTTTT. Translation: CASGRDRHEKLFF.

The CDR3 protein is CASSTWAISNYGYTF. For the CDR3, the DNA is TGTGCCAGCAGCACGTGGGCAATTTCTAACTATGGCTACACCTTC. This rearrangement joins TRBV7-9 to TRBJ1-2; no definite D call. The V end lost 5 bases, the J end lost 0 bases, and 13 bases lay between the germline ends. The germline V gene has CDR1 SEHNR and CDR2 FQNEAQ (reference sequence). This CDR3 contains 15 residues.

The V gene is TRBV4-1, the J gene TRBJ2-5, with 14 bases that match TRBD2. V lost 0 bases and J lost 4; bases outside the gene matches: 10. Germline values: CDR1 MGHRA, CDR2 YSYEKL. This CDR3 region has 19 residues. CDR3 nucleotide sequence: TGCGCCAGCAGCCAAGATCAGCGACTAGCGGGAGGGAACCCAGAGACCCAGTACTTC. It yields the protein CASSQDQRLAGGNPETQYF.

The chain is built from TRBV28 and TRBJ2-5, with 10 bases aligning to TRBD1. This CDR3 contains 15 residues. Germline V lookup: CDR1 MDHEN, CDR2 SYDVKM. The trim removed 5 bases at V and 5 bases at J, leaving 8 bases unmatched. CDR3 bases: TGTGCCAGCAGTCTCCGACAGGGGGCGCAGGAGACCCAGTACTTC. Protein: CASSLRQGAQETQYF.

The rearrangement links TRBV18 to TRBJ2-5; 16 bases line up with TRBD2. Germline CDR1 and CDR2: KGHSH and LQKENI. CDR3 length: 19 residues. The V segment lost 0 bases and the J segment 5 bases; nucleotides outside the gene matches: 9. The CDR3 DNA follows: TGTGCCAGCTCACCACCGGGGACTAGCGGGAGGGCCCTCTCGGAGACCCAGTACTTC. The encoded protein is CASSPPGTSGRALSETQYF.

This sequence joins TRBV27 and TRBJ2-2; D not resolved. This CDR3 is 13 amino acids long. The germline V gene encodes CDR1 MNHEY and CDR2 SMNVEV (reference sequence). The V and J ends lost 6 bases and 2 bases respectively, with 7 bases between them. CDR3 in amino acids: CASSYGNTGELFF. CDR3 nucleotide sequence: TGTGCCAGCAGCTACGGTAACACCGGGGAGCTGTTTTTT.

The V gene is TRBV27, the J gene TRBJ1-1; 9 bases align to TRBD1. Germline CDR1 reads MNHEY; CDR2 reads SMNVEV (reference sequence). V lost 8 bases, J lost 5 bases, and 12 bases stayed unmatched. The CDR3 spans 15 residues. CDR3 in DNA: TGTGCCAGCTGGACTCTCGGGACAGGGAGGACTGAAGCTTTCTTT. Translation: CASWTLGTGRTEAFF.

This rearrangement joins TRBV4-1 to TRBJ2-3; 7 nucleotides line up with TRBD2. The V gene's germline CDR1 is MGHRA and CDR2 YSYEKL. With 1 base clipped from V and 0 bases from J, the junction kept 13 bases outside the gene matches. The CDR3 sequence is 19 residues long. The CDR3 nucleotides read TGCGCCAGCAGCCAAGTTCGGACTAGGGATAAATCTAGCACAGATACGCAGTATTTT. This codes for CASSQVRTRDKSSTDTQYF.

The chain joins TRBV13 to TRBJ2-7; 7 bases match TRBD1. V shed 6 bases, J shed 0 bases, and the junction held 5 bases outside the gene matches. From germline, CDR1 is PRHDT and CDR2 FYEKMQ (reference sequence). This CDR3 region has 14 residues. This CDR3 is CASRETGDSYEQYF. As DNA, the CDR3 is TGTGCCAGCAGAGAAACAGGGGACTCCTACGAGCAGTACTTC.

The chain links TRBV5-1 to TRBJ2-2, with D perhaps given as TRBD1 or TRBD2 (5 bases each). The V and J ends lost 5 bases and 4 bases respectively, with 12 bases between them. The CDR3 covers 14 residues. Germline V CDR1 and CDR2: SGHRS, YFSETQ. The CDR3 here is CASRDGTLTGELFF. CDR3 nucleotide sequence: TGCGCCAGCAGGGACGGGACCCTCACCGGGGAGCTGTTTTTT.

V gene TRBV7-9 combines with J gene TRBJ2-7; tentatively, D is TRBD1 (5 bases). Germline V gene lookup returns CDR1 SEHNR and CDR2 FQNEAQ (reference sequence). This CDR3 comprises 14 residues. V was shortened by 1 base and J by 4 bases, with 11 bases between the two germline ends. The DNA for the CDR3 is TGTGCCAGCAGCTTAGTTTTGGGGCCGTACGAGCAGTACTTC. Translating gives CASSLVLGPYEQYF. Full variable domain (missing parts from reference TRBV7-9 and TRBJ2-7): DTGVSQNPRHKITKRGQNVTFRCDPISEHNRLYWYRQTLGQGPEFLTYFQNEAQLEKSRLLSDRFSAERPKGSFSTLEIQRTEQGDSAMYLCASSLVLGPYEQYFGPGTRLTVT.

In DNA form, the CDR3 reads TGTGCCAGTAGTTTGATACGAACTTCACCCCTCCACTTT. Translation gives CASSLIRTSPLHF. J is TRBJ1-6 and V is TRBV19; no clear D gene. Germline CDR1 is LNHDA and CDR2 is SQIVND (reference sequence). The V end was cut by 5 bases, the J end by 9 bases, with 11 bases between. The CDR3 has 13 amino acids.

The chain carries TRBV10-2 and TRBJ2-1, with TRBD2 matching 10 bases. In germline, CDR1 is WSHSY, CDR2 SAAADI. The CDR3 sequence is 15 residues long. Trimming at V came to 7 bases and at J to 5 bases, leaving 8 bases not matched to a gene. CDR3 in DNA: TGCGCCAGCATACATGGACTAGCGGAGCACAATGAGCAGTTCTTC. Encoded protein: CASIHGLAEHNEQFF.

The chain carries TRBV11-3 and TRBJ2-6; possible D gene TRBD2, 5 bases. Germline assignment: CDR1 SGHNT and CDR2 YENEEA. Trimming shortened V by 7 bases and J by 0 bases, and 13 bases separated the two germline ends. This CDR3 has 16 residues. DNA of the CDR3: TGTGCCAGCATGGGGTATGGACTCTCTGGGGCCAACGTCCTGACTTTC. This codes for CASMGYGLSGANVLTF.

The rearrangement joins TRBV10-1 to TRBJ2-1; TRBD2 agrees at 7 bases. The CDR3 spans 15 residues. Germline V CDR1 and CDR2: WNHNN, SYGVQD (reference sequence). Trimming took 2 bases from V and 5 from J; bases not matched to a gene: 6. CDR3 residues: CASSEAIAGHNEQFF. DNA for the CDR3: TGCGCCAGCAGTGAGGCAATAGCGGGCCACAATGAGCAGTTCTTC.